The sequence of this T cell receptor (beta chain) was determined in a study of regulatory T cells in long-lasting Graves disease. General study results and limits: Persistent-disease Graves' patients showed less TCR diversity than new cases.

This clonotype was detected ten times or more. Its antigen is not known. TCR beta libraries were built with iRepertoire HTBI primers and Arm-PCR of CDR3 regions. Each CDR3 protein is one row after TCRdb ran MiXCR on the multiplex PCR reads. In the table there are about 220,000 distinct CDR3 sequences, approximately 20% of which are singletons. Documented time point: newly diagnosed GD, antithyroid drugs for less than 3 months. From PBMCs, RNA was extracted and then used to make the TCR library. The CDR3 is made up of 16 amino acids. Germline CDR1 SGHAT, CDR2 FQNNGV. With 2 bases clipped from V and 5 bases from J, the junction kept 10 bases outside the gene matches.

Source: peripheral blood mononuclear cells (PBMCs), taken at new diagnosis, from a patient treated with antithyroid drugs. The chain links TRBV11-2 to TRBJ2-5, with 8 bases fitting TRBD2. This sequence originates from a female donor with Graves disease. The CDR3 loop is CASSLWSSGRKETQYF. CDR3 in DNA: TGTGCCAGCAGCTTATGGTCCAGCGGGAGAAAGGAGACCCAGTACTTC.